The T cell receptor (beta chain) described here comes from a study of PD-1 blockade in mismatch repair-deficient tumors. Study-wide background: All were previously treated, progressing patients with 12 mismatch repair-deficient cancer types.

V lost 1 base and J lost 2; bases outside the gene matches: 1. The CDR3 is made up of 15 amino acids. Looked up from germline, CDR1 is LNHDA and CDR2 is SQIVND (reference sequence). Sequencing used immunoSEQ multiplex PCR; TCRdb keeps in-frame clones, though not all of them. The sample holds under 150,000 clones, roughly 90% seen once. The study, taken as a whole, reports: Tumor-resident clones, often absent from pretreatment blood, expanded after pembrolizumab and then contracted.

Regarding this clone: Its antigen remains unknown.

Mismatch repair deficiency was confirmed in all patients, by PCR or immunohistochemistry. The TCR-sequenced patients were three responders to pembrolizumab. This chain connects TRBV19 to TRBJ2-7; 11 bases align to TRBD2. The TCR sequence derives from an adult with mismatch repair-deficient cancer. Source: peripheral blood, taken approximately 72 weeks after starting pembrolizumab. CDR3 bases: TGTGCCAGTAGTATAGTACTAGCGGGGGCCTACGAGCAGTACTTC. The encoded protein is CASSIVLAGAYEQYF. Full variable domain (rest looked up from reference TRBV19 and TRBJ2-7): DGGITQSPKYLFRKEGQNVTLSCEQNLNHDAMYWYRQDPGQGLRLIYYSQIVNDFQKGDIAEGYSVSREKKESFPLTVTSAQKNPTAFYLCASSIVLAGAYEQYFGPGTRLTVT.